One sample yielded the 13 T cell receptor beta chains listed below, sequenced in a study of shared clonotypes between healthy human individuals. Using immunoSEQ multiplex PCR, the repertoire was profiled, and TCRdb retains in-frame clones only, with some absent. Of some 1.5 million clones in the sample, 95% to 99% were seen once. Sequences were obtained from naive CD4+ T cells sorted from blood. Sample subset: CD45RA+ positively selected. The receptors were gathered from a man between 25 and 39 years old in good health.

This rearrangement joins TRBV30 to TRBJ2-7, with D unclear. The CDR3 loop spans 13 amino acids. Germline V gene sequence: CDR1 GTSNPN, CDR2 SVGIG (reference sequence). Deletions cut 6 bases from V and 2 bases from J, with 14 bases between. The DNA of the CDR3 is TGTGCCTGTATACGGGTCGCGACCTACGAGCAGTACTTC. As protein: CACIRVATYEQYF.

The chain couples TRBV6-6 to TRBJ1-2; D is unresolved. V was pared by 2 bases and J by 2 bases, with 0 bases between. The CDR3 is 11 residues long. Germline V CDR1 and CDR2: MNHNY, SVGAGI (reference sequence). CDR3 amino acids: CASSYNYGYTF. The DNA of the CDR3 is TGTGCCAGCAGTTACAACTATGGCTACACCTTC.

This chain connects TRBV10-1 to TRBJ2-5; TRBD1 is a possible D gene (5 bases). The V gene's germline CDR1 is WNHNN and CDR2 SYGVQD (reference sequence). This CDR3 has 13 residues. V was clipped by 5 bases and J by 5 bases, with 12 bases between them. DNA for the CDR3: TGCGCCAGCAGTCTACAGGTCTCGGAGACCCAGTACTTC. Protein sequence: CASSLQVSETQYF.

The chain is built from TRBV18 and TRBJ2-7; D ambiguous. The CDR3 is made up of 14 amino acids. CDR1 KGHSH and CDR2 LQKENI come from the germline V gene. V was cut by 0 bases and J by 5 bases, with 11 bases left in between. The CDR3 spells CASSPPNQPNEQYF. The DNA for the CDR3 is TGTGCCAGCTCACCACCTAATCAGCCCAACGAGCAGTACTTC.

The V call is TRBV6-5, the J call TRBJ2-1; 12 bases match TRBD2. V lost 2 bases to trimming and J lost 6 bases; unmatched junction nucleotides: 2. Germline V gene lookup returns CDR1 MNHEY and CDR2 SVGAGI. The CDR3 length is 15 residues. Here the CDR3 DNA reads TGTGCCAGCAGTTACGCTAGCGGGAGGGTCAATGAGCAGTTCTTC. Its protein product is CASSYASGRVNEQFF.

The chain couples TRBV5-1 to TRBJ2-7, with D possibly TRBD2 on 6 matching bases. V was clipped by 3 bases and J by 2 bases, with 24 bases between them. CDR1 is SGHRS, CDR2 YFSETQ, per germline. This CDR3 has 18 residues. This chain's CDR3 is CASSYDPNLSGPPYEQYF. The CDR3 DNA is TGCGCCAGCAGCTACGATCCGAACCTTAGCGGACCCCCCTACGAGCAGTACTTC.

The rearrangement links TRBV7-9 to TRBJ1-3; no firm D call. The CDR3 spans 17 residues. The germline CDR1 and CDR2 sequences are SEHNR and FQNEAQ (reference sequence). Between the trimmed V and J ends, which lost 3 bases and 1 base, there was a span of 16 bases. CDR3 sequence: CASSLADGPLSGNTIYF. For the CDR3, the DNA is TGTGCCAGCAGCTTGGCGGACGGACCATTGTCTGGAAACACCATATATTTT.

J is TRBJ2-1 and V is TRBV6-6, with D uncertain. Trimming cost V 2 bases and J 9 bases, with 14 bases left between them. This CDR3 spans 14 amino acids. CDR1 is MNHNY and CDR2 is SVGAGI in the germline V gene (reference sequence). The CDR3 loop is CASSYPGPLGEQFF. For the CDR3, the DNA is TGTGCCAGCAGTTACCCCGGTCCTTTAGGTGAGCAGTTCTTC.

The chain combines TRBV4-2 with TRBJ2-6, with 7 bases matching TRBD1. J lost 0 bases, V lost 2 bases, and 4 bases had no gene match. Looked up from germline, CDR1 is LGHNA and CDR2 is YNFKEQ. The CDR3 totals 17 residues. The chain's CDR3 is CASSQWDSGSGANVLTF. CDR3 bases: TGTGCCAGCAGCCAATGGGACAGCGGCTCTGGGGCCAACGTCCTGACTTTC.

The rearrangement uses TRBV18 and TRBJ2-7; 8 nucleotides line up with TRBD2. V was clipped by 3 bases and J by 4 bases; unmatched bases: 8. The CDR3 is 15 residues long. Germline V lookup: CDR1 KGHSH, CDR2 LQKENI. The CDR3 sequence: CASSPRSGSPYEQYF. CDR3 in DNA: TGTGCCAGCTCACCCCGCAGCGGGAGCCCATACGAGCAGTACTTC.

The V call is TRBV25-1, the J call TRBJ2-1; 8 bases are shared with TRBD2. From germline, CDR1 is MGHDK and CDR2 SYGVNS. The V segment lost 1 base and the J segment 5 bases; nucleotides outside the gene matches: 4. The CDR3 is made up of 15 amino acids. The DNA of the CDR3 is TGTGCCAGCAGTGAATGGAATAGCGGGGACAATGAGCAGTTCTTC. Protein product: CASSEWNSGDNEQFF.

This clone was counted once. The V gene is TRBV27, the J gene TRBJ2-2; 10 nucleotides agree with TRBD2. The V segment lost 1 base and the J segment 4 bases; nucleotides outside the gene matches: 3. CDR3 length: 16 amino acids. Germline-derived CDR1 and CDR2 are MNHEY and SMNVEV (reference sequence). The CDR3 sequence is CASSLLAGGSTGELFF. CDR3 DNA: TGTGCCAGCAGTTTATTAGCGGGAGGTTCCACCGGGGAGCTGTTTTTT.

The gene calls are TRBV5-1 and TRBJ2-2, with D perhaps matching TRBD1 (6 bases). V was shortened by 6 bases and J by 0 bases, with 9 bases between the two germline ends. CDR1 and CDR2 (germline): SGHRS, YFSETQ. There are 14 residues in the CDR3. CDR3 region: CASIQGPNTGELFF. The DNA for the CDR3 is TGCGCCAGCATACAGGGACCGAACACCGGGGAGCTGTTTTTT.